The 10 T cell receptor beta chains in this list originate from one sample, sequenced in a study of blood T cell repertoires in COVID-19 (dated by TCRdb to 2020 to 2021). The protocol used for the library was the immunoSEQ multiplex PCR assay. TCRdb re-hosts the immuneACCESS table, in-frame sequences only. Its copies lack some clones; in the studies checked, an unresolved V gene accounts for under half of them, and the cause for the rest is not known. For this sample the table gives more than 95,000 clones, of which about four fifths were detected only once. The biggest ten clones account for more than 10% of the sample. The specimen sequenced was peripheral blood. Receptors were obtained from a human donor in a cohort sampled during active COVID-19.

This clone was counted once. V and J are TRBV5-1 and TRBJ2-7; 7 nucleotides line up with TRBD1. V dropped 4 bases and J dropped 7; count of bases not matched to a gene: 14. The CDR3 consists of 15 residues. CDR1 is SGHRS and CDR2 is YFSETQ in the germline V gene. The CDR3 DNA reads TGCGCCAGCAGCCAGATTCCTACAGGGGCCGGGGAGCAGTACTTC. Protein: CASSQIPTGAGEQYF.

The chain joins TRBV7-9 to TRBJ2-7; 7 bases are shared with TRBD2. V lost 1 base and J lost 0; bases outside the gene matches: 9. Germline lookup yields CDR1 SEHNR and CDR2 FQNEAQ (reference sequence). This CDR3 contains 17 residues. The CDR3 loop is CASSLGPSGVYSYEQYF. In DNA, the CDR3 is TGTGCCAGCAGCTTAGGTCCTAGCGGCGTTTACTCCTACGAGCAGTACTTC.

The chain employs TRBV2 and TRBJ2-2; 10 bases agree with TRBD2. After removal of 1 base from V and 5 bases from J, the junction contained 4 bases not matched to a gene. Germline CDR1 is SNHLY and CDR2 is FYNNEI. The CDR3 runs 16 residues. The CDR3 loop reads CASSEGAGGLTGELFF. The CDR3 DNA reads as TGTGCCAGCAGTGAAGGAGCGGGGGGGCTGACCGGGGAGCTGTTTTTT. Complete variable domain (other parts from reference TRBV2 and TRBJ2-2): EPEVTQTPSHQVTQMGQEVILRCVPISNHLYFYWYRQILGQKVEFLVSFYNNEISEKSEIFDDQFSVERPDGSNFTLKIRSTKLEDSAMYFCASSEGAGGLTGELFFGEGSRLTVL.

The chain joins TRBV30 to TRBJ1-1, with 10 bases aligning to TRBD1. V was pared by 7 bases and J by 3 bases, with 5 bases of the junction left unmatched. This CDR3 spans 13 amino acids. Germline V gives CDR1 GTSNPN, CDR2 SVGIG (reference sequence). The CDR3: CAFDRGPDTEAFF. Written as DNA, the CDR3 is TGTGCCTTTGACAGGGGGCCGGACACTGAAGCTTTCTTT.

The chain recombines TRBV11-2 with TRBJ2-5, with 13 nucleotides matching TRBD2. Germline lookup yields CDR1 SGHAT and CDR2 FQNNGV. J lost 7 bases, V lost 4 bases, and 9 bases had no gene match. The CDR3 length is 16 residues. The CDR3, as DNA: TGTGCCAGCAGCTCCAGGACTAGCGGGGGAATGGGGACCCAGTACTTC. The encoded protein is CASSSRTSGGMGTQYF.

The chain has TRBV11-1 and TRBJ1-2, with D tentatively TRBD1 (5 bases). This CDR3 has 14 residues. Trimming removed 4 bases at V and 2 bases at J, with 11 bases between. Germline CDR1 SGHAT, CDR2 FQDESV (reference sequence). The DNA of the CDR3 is TGTGCCAGCAGCTCCAGGGTAGGCAACTATGGCTACACCTTC. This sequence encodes CASSSRVGNYGYTF.

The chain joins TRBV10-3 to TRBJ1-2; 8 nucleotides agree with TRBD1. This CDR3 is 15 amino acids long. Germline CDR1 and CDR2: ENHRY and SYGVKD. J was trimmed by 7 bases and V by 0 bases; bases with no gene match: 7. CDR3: CAISESKTGEGGYTF. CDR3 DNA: TGTGCCATCAGTGAGTCGAAGACAGGGGAGGGTGGCTACACCTTC.

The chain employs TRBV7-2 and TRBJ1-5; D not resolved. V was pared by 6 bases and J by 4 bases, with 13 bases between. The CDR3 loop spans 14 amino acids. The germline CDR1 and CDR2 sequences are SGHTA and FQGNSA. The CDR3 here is CASSGGQWNQPQHF. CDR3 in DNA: TGTGCCAGCAGTGGAGGGCAGTGGAATCAGCCCCAGCATTTT. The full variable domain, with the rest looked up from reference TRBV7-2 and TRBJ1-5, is GAGVSQSPSNKVTEKGKDVELRCDPISGHTALYWYRQSLGQGLEFLIYFQGNSAPDKSGLPSDRFSAERTGGSVSTLTIQRTQQEDSAVYLCASSGGQWNQPQHFGDGTRLSIL.

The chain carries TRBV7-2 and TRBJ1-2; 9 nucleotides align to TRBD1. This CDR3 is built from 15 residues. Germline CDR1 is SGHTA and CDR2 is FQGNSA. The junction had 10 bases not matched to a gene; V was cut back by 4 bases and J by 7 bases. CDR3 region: CASSSLRDRAIGYTF. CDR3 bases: TGTGCCAGCAGCTCCCTCAGGGACAGGGCTATTGGCTACACCTTC. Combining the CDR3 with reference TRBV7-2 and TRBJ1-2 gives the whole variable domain GAGVSQSPSNKVTEKGKDVELRCDPISGHTALYWYRQSLGQGLEFLIYFQGNSAPDKSGLPSDRFSAERTGGSVSTLTIQRTQQEDSAVYLCASSSLRDRAIGYTFGSGTRLTVV.

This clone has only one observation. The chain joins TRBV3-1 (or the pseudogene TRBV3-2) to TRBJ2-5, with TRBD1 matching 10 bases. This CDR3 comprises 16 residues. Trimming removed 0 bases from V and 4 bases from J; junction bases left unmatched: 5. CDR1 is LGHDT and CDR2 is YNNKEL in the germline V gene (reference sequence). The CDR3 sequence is CASSQEPGQGLETQYF. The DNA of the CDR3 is TGTGCCAGCAGCCAAGAGCCGGGACAGGGGCTAGAGACCCAGTACTTC.